This note documents a single TCR beta chain sequence. What it recognizes is unknown. This sample was included in a study of T cell responses to AZD1222 COVID-19 vaccine. Study results and limitations: Spike-specific TCR breadth and depth rose after two AZD1222 doses. Baseline seropositivity occurred in only six AZD1222 recipients.

Libraries were prepared by immunoSEQ multiplex PCR; TCRdb keeps only in-frame clonotypes and omits some of them. The top ten hold about a fifth of the sample, which has over 70,000 clones, roughly 85% seen once. Trimming pared 4 bases from V and 2 bases from J, leaving 16 bases between. Germline assignment: CDR1 SGHRS and CDR2 YFSETQ. This CDR3 spans 16 amino acids. J is TRBJ2-1 and V is TRBV5-1, with a possible D match to TRBD2 (6 bases). Sequencing used peripheral blood, obtained on day 0 of AZD1222 vaccination. This receptor was obtained from an adult in good health. The CDR3 protein is CASSHMTSNPYNEQFF. The DNA of the CDR3 is TGCGCCAGCAGCCACATGACTAGTAACCCCTACAATGAGCAGTTCTTC.